Listed here are 13 T cell receptor beta chains from one sample, sequenced in a study of T cell responses to AZD1222 COVID-19 vaccine. Clones were sequenced by immunoSEQ multiplex PCR, and TCRdb holds only the in-frame ones, with some missing. The data show 72,000 or so clones, roughly nine tenths seen once. The sequencing here drew on peripheral blood, taken on day 0 of AZD1222 vaccination. These receptors were obtained from an adult in good health.

The genes are TRBV11-3 and TRBJ1-2; a possible D gene is TRBD1 (5 bases). The germline V gene encodes CDR1 SGHNT and CDR2 YENEEA. The germline V and J ends were trimmed by 0 bases and 5 bases, with 7 bases remaining between them. This CDR3 is 13 amino acids long. In DNA form, the CDR3 reads TGTGCCAGCAGCTTAGACGGGGGTTATGGCTACACCTTC. Its translation is CASSLDGGYGYTF. The whole variable domain, remainder taken from reference TRBV11-3 and TRBJ1-2, is EAGVVQSPRYKIIEKKQPVAFWCNPISGHNTLYWYLQNLGQGPELLIRYENEEAVDDSQLPKDRFSAERLKGVDSTLKIQPAELGDSAVYLCASSLDGGYGYTFGSGTRLTVV.

J is TRBJ1-5 and V is TRBV19; D is uncertain. This CDR3 region has 14 residues. V lost 0 bases and J lost 6, with 9 bases in between. CDR1 LNHDA and CDR2 SQIVND come from the germline V gene (reference sequence). The CDR3 DNA sequence: TGTGCCAGTAGTATAGATCACGGTGCTCAGCCCCAGCATTTT. Amino acids: CASSIDHGAQPQHF. The whole variable domain, filled in from reference TRBV19 and TRBJ1-5, reads DGGITQSPKYLFRKEGQNVTLSCEQNLNHDAMYWYRQDPGQGLRLIYYSQIVNDFQKGDIAEGYSVSREKKESFPLTVTSAQKNPTAFYLCASSIDHGAQPQHFGDGTRLSIL.

The chain is built from TRBV7-8 and TRBJ1-1, with D unresolved. The ends were cut back, 5 bases at V and 11 bases at J, with 12 bases in the middle. This CDR3 is built from 11 residues. The germline CDR1 and CDR2 sequences are SGHVS and FQNEAQ. CDR3 sequence (DNA): TGTGCCAGCAGCGATGGTCGACGGGCTTTCTTT. Its translation is CASSDGRRAFF. The full variable domain, with the rest looked up from reference TRBV7-8 and TRBJ1-1, is GAGVSQSPRYKVAKRGQDVALRCDPISGHVSLFWYQQALGQGPEFLTYFQNEAQLDKSGLPSDRFFAERPEGSVSTLKIQRTQQEDSAVYLCASSDGRRAFFGQGTRLTVV.

The chain recombines TRBV5-1 with TRBJ1-4, with 8 bases that match TRBD1. CDR1 and CDR2 (germline): SGHRS, YFSETQ. The length of the CDR3 is 16 residues. After removal of 1 base from V and 8 bases from J, the junction contained 10 bases not matched to a gene. CDR3 region: CASSLTPGTGVEKLFF. The CDR3 region has the DNA TGCGCCAGCAGCTTGACCCCCGGGACAGGTGTCGAAAAACTGTTTTTT.

The gene calls are TRBV11-2 and TRBJ2-3; 8 nucleotides align to TRBD2. CDR3 length: 16 amino acids. J lost 4 bases, V lost 5 bases, and 11 bases had no gene match. Germline V gene data show CDR1 as SGHAT and CDR2 as FQNNGV. The CDR3 region has the DNA TGTGCCAGCAGCCCTACGACTAGCGCCCGTGCAGATACGCAGTATTTT. Protein: CASSPTTSARADTQYF.

The V and J genes are TRBV7-9 and TRBJ1-2; D call uncertain. The CDR3 runs 14 residues. Trimming pared 2 bases from V and 6 bases from J, leaving 13 bases between. CDR1 is SEHNR and CDR2 is FQNEAQ in the germline V gene (reference sequence). CDR3 protein: CASSLWSQNHGYTF. The CDR3 DNA follows: TGTGCCAGCAGCTTATGGAGCCAGAACCATGGCTACACCTTC. Together with reference TRBV7-9 and TRBJ1-2, the CDR3 gives the full variable domain: DTGVSQNPRHKITKRGQNVTFRCDPISEHNRLYWYRQTLGQGPEFLTYFQNEAQLEKSRLLSDRFSAERPKGSFSTLEIQRTEQGDSAMYLCASSLWSQNHGYTFGSGTRLTVV.

The J gene is TRBJ2-7, the V gene TRBV6-5, with D hard to call. The CDR3 length is 15 residues. Germline-derived CDR1 and CDR2 are MNHEY and SVGAGI. The V end was cut by 8 bases, the J end by 0 bases, with 17 bases between. Written as DNA, the CDR3 is TGTGCCAGCTCTTACGGACCGTCGCTCTCCTACGAGCAGTACTTC. It codes for CASSYGPSLSYEQYF.

J is TRBJ2-5 and V is TRBV6-5; unclear D gene. The CDR3 has 13 amino acids. CDR1 is MNHEY and CDR2 is SVGAGI in the germline V gene. V was cut by 7 bases and J by 4 bases, with 13 bases left in between. CDR3: CASNRARTETQYF. CDR3 DNA: TGTGCCAGCAACCGGGCCCGGACAGAGACCCAGTACTTC.

This clone was detected only a few times. This chain connects TRBV7-3 to TRBJ2-2; the D call may be TRBD1 or TRBD2 (5 bases each). The CDR3 covers 13 residues. Trimming removed 9 bases at V and 0 bases at J, with 8 bases between. Per the germline V gene, CDR1 is SGHTA and CDR2 is FQGTGA. CDR3 protein: CASGTTNTGELFF. CDR3 coding DNA: TGTGCCAGTGGGACGACGAACACCGGGGAGCTGTTTTTT. Variable domain in full (rest from reference TRBV7-3 and TRBJ2-2): GAGVSQTPSNKVTEKGKYVELRCDPISGHTALYWYRQSLGQGPEFLIYFQGTGAADDSGLPNDRFFAVRPEGSVSTLKIQRTERGDSAVYLCASGTTNTGELFFGEGSRLTVL.

This chain connects TRBV7-3 to TRBJ2-1, with TRBD2 matching 8 bases. Germline-derived CDR1 and CDR2 are SGHTA and FQGTGA. After removal of 5 bases from V and 5 bases from J, the junction contained 11 bases not matched to a gene. This CDR3 contains 16 residues. The CDR3 region is CASSRPGLAPNNEQFF. Here the CDR3 DNA reads TGTGCCAGCAGCCGACCCGGACTAGCACCTAACAATGAGCAGTTCTTC.

The chain couples TRBV4-1 to TRBJ1-2, with D possibly matching TRBD1 (5 bases). The ends were cut back, 1 base at V and 4 bases at J, with 13 bases in the middle. Germline CDR1 and CDR2: MGHRA and YSYEKL. The CDR3 runs to 15 residues. CDR3 protein: CASSQAQIGTYGYTF. The CDR3 region has the DNA TGCGCCAGCAGCCAAGCGCAAATTGGGACCTATGGCTACACCTTC.

The rearrangement joins TRBV15 to TRBJ1-6, with TRBD1 identical over 7 bases. V was pared by 0 bases and J by 9 bases, with 17 bases of the junction left unmatched. Germline-derived CDR1 and CDR2 are LNHNV and YYDKDF (reference sequence). This CDR3 contains 19 residues. The CDR3 sequence is CATSRDPRDRLGGGSPLHF. CDR3 nucleotides: TGTGCCACCAGCAGAGACCCCCGGGACAGACTGGGGGGGGGTTCACCCCTCCACTTT.

The V gene is TRBV7-3, the J gene TRBJ2-2; weak D call: TRBD1 (5 bases). V lost 2 bases to trimming and J lost 4 bases, with 8 bases between them. Germline V gene data show CDR1 as SGHTA and CDR2 as FQGTGA. This CDR3 is built from 14 residues. The CDR3 reads CASSLLGATGELFF. For the CDR3, the DNA is TGTGCCAGCAGCTTACTAGGGGCCACCGGGGAGCTGTTTTTT. Full variable domain (remainder filled in from reference TRBV7-3 and TRBJ2-2): GAGVSQTPSNKVTEKGKYVELRCDPISGHTALYWYRQSLGQGPEFLIYFQGTGAADDSGLPNDRFFAVRPEGSVSTLKIQRTERGDSAVYLCASSLLGATGELFFGEGSRLTVL.